This T cell receptor (beta chain) is drawn from a study of blood T cell repertoires in COVID-19. Across the whole study: Samples taken during acute and convalescent COVID-19 were collected in the United States, Italy and Spain. T cells, B-cell-depleted T cells, or PBMCs provided the cDNA or gDNA that served as material.

In the original analysis: Researchers report that nucleated cell counts were estimated from reference gene primer amplification. Data came from immunoSEQ multiplex PCR; TCRdb stores just in-frame clones and leaves some out. V, J and clone size were drawn from that table, and D and trimming were deduced from the DNA. The sample consists of 300,000 or so clones, just under 90% of them appearing once. Germline values: CDR1 SGHNT, CDR2 YYREEE (reference sequence). Between the trimmed V and J ends, which lost 3 bases and 11 bases, there was a span of 11 bases. This CDR3 is built from 11 residues. The source of this sequence is a middle-aged woman with acute or convalescent COVID-19. The sample consisted of peripheral blood. The rearrangement uses TRBV5-4 and TRBJ1-2; the D is unclear. CDR3 residues: CASSSSPSYTF. In DNA, the CDR3 is TGTGCCAGCAGCTCCTCGCCGAGTTACACCTTC.